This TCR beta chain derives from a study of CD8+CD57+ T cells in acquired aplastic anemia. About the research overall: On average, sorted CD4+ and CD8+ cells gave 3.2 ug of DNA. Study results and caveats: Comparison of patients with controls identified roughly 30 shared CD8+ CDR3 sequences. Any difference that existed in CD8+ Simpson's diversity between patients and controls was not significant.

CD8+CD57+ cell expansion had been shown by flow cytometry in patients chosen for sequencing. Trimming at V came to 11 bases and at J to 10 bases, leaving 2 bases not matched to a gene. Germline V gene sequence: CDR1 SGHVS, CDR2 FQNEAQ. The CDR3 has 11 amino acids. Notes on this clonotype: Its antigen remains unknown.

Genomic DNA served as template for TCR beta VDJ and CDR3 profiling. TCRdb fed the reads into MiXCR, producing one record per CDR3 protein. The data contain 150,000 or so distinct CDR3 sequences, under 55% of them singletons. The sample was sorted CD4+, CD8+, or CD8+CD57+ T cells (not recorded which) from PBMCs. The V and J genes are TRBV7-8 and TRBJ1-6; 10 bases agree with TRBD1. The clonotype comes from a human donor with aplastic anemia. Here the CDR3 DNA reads TGTGCCGGGACAGGGGCATCACCCCTCCACTTT. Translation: CAGTGASPLHF. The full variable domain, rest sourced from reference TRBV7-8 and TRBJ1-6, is GAGVSQSPRYKVAKRGQDVALRCDPISGHVSLFWYQQALGQGPEFLTYFQNEAQLDKSGLPSDRFFAERPEGSVSTLKIQRTQQEDSAVYLCAGTGASPLHFGNGTRLTVT.